The clone carrying this T cell receptor (beta chain) was seen at least ten times. Its antigen remains unidentified. The germline V and J ends were trimmed by 5 bases and 1 base, with 11 bases remaining between them. The CDR3 sequence is 13 residues long. Looked up from germline, CDR1 is SQVTM and CDR2 is ANQGSEA. The data derive from a study of T cells in Graves' hyperthyroidism and ophthalmopathy. At the level of the study: Peripheral blood sampling occurred at initial diagnosis, before any treatment.

Study-level results: Among clonotypes expanded in thyroid above 0.001, most were also found in blood. Stable hyperthyroidism was told apart from ophthalmopathy by a model built on 13 V-J features.

TCR beta CDR3 region amplification was performed from RNA transcripts. First-round RT-PCR with HTBI primers amplified the TCR CDR3 region. MiXCR, applied by TCRdb to the multiplex PCR reads, yields one record per CDR3 protein. Found here are approximately 430,000 distinct CDR3 sequences, about 15% of them singletons; the top ten hold 13%. The specimen was blood. This TCR was recovered from a man younger than 30 with Graves' ophthalmopathy. The chain couples TRBV29-1 to TRBJ2-5; a possible D gene is TRBD2 (6 bases). The CDR3 loop is CSVNQGGQETQYF. As DNA, the CDR3 is TGCAGCGTTAACCAGGGAGGCCAAGAGACCCAGTACTTC.